One and the same sample provided the 2 T cell receptor beta chains below, sequenced in a study of blood T cell repertoires in COVID-19. Sequencing used immunoSEQ multiplex PCR; TCRdb keeps in-frame clones, though not all of them. The sample lists 60,000 or so clones; about 90% were seen once. The sample consisted of peripheral blood. All receptors come from a man aged 60 to 69 with acute or convalescent COVID-19.

The V and J genes are TRBV27 and TRBJ2-1; maybe TRBD1 (6 bases). Trimming shortened V by 3 bases and J by 0 bases, and 18 bases separated the two germline ends. Germline V gene lookup returns CDR1 MNHEY and CDR2 SMNVEV (reference sequence). The CDR3 runs 18 residues. In DNA form, the CDR3 reads TGTGCCAGCAGTTTGAGACAGGAGCCCTCTCTCTCCTACAATGAGCAGTTCTTC. Translation gives CASSLRQEPSLSYNEQFF.

CDR3 sequence (DNA): TGTGCCAGCAGCGTTGACAGGGTAATTGACTACGAGCAGTACTTC. It yields the protein CASSVDRVIDYEQYF. This chain connects TRBV5-4 to TRBJ2-7; 7 bases agree with TRBD1. The CDR3 is 15 amino acids. V shed 4 bases and J 3 bases; nucleotides not matched to a gene: 10. The germline CDR1 and CDR2 sequences are SGHNT and YYREEE (reference sequence).